This section outlines one T cell receptor (beta chain) sequence together with its context. This sample stems from a study of patients and donors after allogeneic stem cell transplantation. With 4 bases removed from V and 1 base from J, the gap between germline ends came to 11 bases. Germline V gene lookup returns CDR1 KGHSH and CDR2 LQKENI. CDR3 length equals 14 residues. TCRdb re-analysed the RT-PCR reads in MiXCR, keeping a single row per CDR3 protein. The table includes around 200,000 distinct CDR3 sequences, 35% to 45% detected once. The sequence was collected from a human donor who was either an allogeneic HSCT recipient or a stem cell or donor lymphocyte infusion donor (not recorded which). It is not recorded whose cells these are; they may come from a transplant donor. This sequence joins TRBV18 and TRBJ2-7, with D perhaps TRBD1 (5 bases). Sequencing was performed on blood, either unsorted or a sorted T cell fraction (not recorded which). The CDR3 spells CASSLAGFSYEQYF. The CDR3 DNA is TGTGCCAGCTCACTAGCAGGGTTTTCCTACGAGCAGTACTTC.